This T cell receptor (beta chain) was sequenced for a study of cytomegalovirus exposure and HLA in healthy donors. Study-wide findings and caveats: Among the sequence variants, a highly shared cluster was likely an artifact of sequencing.

This clone showed up just a few times. As yet, its antigen is unknown. This CDR3 is built from 13 residues. The V end was cut by 3 bases, the J end by 7 bases, with 10 bases between. Germline-derived CDR1 and CDR2 are MGHRA and YSYEKL. The PCR made use of 60 Vbeta and 13 Jbeta primers. The assay was immunoSEQ multiplex PCR, and TCRdb's table has in-frame clones only and misses some. The sample yields about 180,000 clones, around 80% seen once. V and J are TRBV4-1 and TRBJ2-1; D is unclear. The TCR originated in a woman aged 30 to 39 in good health and CMV-seropositive. Sequenced sample: PBMCs. CDR3 nucleotide sequence: TGCGCCAGCAGCCAGGAGTTTTTGAATGAGCAGTTCTTC. Translating gives CASSQEFLNEQFF.